The clone carrying this TCR beta chain came up a few times. What it binds is not known. TCRdb re-derived calls from the RT-PCR reads in MiXCR, one entry per CDR3 protein. The top ten clones hold more than 8.5% of a sample with some 800,000 distinct CDR3 sequences, around 21% of them seen once. The data were taken from a study of response to subunit inactivated influenza vaccine. Germline loops: CDR1 LNHDA, CDR2 SQIVND (reference sequence). CDR3 length: 15 residues. V was cut by 0 bases and J by 0 bases, with 6 bases left in between. General study points: Seasonal influenza vaccination, on each occasion, was suggested by the authors to recruit few new T cells.

The material sequenced was PBMCs from blood, taken roughly 5 days after vaccination. This clonotype originated in a man between 45 and 60 years old who received an inactivated influenza vaccine. V usage is TRBV19 and J usage is TRBJ1-3; D is perhaps TRBD1 (5 bases). In nucleotides, the CDR3 is TGTGCCAGTAGTATAGAAGACAGCTCTGGAAACACCATATATTTT. This gives the protein CASSIEDSSGNTIYF. Full variable domain (outside the CDR3, taken from reference TRBV19 and TRBJ1-3): DGGITQSPKYLFRKEGQNVTLSCEQNLNHDAMYWYRQDPGQGLRLIYYSQIVNDFQKGDIAEGYSVSREKKESFPLTVTSAQKNPTAFYLCASSIEDSSGNTIYFGEGSWLTVV.